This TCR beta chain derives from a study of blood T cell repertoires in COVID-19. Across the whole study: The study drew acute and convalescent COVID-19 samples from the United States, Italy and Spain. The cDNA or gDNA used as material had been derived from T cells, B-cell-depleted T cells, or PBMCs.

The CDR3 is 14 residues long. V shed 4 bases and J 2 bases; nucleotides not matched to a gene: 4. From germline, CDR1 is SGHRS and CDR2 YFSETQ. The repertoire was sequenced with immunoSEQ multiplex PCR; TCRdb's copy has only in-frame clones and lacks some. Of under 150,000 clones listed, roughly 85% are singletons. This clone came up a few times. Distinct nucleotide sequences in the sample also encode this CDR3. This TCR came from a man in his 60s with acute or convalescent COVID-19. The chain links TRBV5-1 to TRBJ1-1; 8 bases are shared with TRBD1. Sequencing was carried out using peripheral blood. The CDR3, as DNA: TGCGCCAGCAGCCCTGGACAGGGAAACACTGAAGCTTTCTTT. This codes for CASSPGQGNTEAFF.